This T cell receptor (beta chain) comes out of a study of identifying expanded T cells in peripheral blood. Study results and caveats: About 1.3 clones differed between technical replicates, versus about 15 and 19 over time.

The repertoire was sequenced with immunoSEQ multiplex PCR; TCRdb's copy has only in-frame clones and lacks some. The sample carries some 120,000 clones, more than 75% recorded once. Regarding this clone: Its cognate antigen is unknown.

V was trimmed by 0 bases and J by 4 bases, leaving 10 bases between them. In germline, CDR1 is LNHNV, CDR2 YYDKDF (reference sequence). The CDR3 runs to 15 residues. The sequence was obtained from a person between 18 and 75 years old in good health. The rearrangement joins TRBV15 to TRBJ1-3; D remains unclear. Sequences were obtained from blood. CDR3 residues: CATSRDRSTGNTIYF. CDR3 bases: TGTGCCACCAGCAGAGATCGGTCTACAGGAAACACCATATATTTT. The variable domain in full, with the rest retrieved from reference TRBV15 and TRBJ1-3, is DAMVIQNPRYQVTQFGKPVTLSCSQTLNHNVMYWYQQKSSQAPKLLFHYYDKDFNNEADTPDNFQSRRPNTSFCFLDIRSPGLGDTAMYLCATSRDRSTGNTIYFGEGSWLTVV.